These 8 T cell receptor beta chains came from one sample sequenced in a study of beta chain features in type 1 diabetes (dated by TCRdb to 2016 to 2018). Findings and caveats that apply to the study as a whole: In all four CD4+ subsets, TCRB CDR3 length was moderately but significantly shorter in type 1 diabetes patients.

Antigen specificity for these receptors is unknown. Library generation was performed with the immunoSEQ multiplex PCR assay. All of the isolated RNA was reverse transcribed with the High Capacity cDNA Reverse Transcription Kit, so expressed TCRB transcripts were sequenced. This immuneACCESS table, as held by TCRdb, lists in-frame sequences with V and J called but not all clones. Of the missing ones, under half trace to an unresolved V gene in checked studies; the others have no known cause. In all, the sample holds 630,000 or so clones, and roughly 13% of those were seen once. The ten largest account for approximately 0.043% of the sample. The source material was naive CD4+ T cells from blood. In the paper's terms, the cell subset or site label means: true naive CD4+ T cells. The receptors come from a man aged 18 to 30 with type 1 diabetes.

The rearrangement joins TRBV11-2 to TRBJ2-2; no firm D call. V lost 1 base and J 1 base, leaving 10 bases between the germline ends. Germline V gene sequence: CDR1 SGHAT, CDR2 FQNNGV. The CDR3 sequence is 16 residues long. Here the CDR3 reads CASSLVGLGNTGELFF. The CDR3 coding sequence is TGTGCCAGCAGCTTAGTAGGGCTGGGGAACACCGGGGAGCTGTTTTTT.

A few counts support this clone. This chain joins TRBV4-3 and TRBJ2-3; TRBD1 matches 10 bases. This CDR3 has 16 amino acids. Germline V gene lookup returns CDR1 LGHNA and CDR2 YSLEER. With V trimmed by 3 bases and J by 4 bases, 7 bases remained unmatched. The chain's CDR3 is CASSQVTGGSADTQYF. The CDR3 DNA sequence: TGCGCCAGCAGCCAGGTGACAGGGGGCAGTGCAGATACGCAGTATTTT.

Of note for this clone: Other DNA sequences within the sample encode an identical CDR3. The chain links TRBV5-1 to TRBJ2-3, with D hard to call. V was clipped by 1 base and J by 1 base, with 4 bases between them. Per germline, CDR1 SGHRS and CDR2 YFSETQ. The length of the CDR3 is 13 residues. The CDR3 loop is CASSLSGTDTQYF. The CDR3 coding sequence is TGCGCCAGCAGCTTGAGCGGCACAGATACGCAGTATTTT.

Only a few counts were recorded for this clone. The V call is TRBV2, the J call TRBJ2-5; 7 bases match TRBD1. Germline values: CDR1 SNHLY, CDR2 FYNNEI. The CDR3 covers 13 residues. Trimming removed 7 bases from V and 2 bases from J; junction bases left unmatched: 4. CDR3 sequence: CASKTGSQETQYF. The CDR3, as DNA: TGTGCCAGCAAGACAGGGTCTCAAGAGACCCAGTACTTC.

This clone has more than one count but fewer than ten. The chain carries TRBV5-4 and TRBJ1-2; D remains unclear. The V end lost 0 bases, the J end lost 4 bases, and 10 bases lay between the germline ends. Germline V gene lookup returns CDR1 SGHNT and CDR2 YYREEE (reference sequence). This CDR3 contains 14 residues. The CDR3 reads CASSLAVTTYGYTF. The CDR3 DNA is TGTGCCAGCAGCTTGGCCGTAACTACCTATGGCTACACCTTC.

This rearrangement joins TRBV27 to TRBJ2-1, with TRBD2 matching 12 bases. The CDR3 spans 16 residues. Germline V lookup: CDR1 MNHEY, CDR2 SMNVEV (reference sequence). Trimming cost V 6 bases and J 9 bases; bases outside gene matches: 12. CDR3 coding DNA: TGTGCCAGCAGCTACCGACTAGCGGGAGTATTGGTTGAGCAGTTCTTC. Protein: CASSYRLAGVLVEQFF.

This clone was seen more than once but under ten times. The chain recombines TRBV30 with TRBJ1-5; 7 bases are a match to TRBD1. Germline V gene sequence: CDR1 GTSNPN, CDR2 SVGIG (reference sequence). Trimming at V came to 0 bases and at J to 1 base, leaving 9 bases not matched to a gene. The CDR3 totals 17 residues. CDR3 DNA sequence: TGTGCCTGGAGTGTACAGTGGGACAGCTTAAGCAATCAGCCCCAGCATTTT. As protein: CAWSVQWDSLSNQPQHF.

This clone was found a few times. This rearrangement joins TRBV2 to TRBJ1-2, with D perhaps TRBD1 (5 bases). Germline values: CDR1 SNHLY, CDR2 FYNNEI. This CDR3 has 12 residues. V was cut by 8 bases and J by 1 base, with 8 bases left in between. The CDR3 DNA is TGTGCCAGCTGGGACCTTAACTATGGCTACACCTTC. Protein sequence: CASWDLNYGYTF.